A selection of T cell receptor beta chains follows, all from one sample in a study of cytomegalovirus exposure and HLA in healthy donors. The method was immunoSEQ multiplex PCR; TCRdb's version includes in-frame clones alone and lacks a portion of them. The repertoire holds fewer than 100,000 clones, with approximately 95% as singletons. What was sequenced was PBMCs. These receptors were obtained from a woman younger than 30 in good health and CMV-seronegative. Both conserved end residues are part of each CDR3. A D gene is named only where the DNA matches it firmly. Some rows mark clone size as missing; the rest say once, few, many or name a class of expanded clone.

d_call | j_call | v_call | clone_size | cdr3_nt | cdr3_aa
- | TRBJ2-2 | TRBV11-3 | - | TGTGCCAGCAGCTTAAGGTCGGGAACCGGCGGGGAGCTGTTTTTT | CASSLRSGTGGELFF
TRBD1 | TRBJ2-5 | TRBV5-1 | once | TGCGCCAGCAGTTGGGGACAGGTCCAAGAGACCCAGTACTTC | CASSWGQVQETQYF
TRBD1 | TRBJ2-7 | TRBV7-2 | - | TGTGCCAGCAGCTTCCCGGGACAGGGTACGGGTGAGCAGTACTTC | CASSFPGQGTGEQYF
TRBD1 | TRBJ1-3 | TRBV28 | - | TGTGCCAGCAGTCCGAACCGGGACAGGGTGAACACCATATATTTT | CASSPNRDRVNTIYF
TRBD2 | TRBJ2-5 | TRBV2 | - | TGTGCCAGCGGGGGGGAGGCTCAAGAGACCCAGTACTTC | CASGGEAQETQYF
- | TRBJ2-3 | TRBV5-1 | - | TGCGCCAGCAGCTTGGAAGGCAGGGCAGATACGCAGTATTTT | CASSLEGRADTQYF
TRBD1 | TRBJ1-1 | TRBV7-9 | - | TGTGCCAGCAGCTCCCAGGGGGGCCCGAACACTGAAGCTTTCTTT | CASSSQGGPNTEAFF
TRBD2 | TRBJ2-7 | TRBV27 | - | TGTGCCAGCAGCCTACGGGGGGACGAGCAGTACTTC | CASSLRGDEQYF
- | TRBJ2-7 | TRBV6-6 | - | TGTGCCAGCAGCCCGTGGGCAGGAACCTACGAGCAGTACTTC | CASSPWAGTYEQYF
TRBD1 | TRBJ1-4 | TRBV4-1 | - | TGCGCCAGCAGCCAAAAGGGACAGTTCAGTGAAAAACTGTTTTTT | CASSQKGQFSEKLFF
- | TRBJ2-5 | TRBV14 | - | TGTGCCAGCAGCCCCGGGAGAGCGGCTGGGGAAGAGACCCAGTACTTC | CASSPGRAAGEETQYF
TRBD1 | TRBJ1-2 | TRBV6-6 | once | TGTGCCAGCAGTCTTCGGGGACAGAACTATGGCTACACCTTC | CASSLRGQNYGYTF
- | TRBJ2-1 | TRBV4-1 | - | TGCGCCAGCACCATGGACTCGACCTACAATGAGCAGTTCTTC | CASTMDSTYNEQFF
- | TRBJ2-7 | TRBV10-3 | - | TGTGCCATCAAGCCTAACTCCTACGAGCAGTACTTC | CAIKPNSYEQYF